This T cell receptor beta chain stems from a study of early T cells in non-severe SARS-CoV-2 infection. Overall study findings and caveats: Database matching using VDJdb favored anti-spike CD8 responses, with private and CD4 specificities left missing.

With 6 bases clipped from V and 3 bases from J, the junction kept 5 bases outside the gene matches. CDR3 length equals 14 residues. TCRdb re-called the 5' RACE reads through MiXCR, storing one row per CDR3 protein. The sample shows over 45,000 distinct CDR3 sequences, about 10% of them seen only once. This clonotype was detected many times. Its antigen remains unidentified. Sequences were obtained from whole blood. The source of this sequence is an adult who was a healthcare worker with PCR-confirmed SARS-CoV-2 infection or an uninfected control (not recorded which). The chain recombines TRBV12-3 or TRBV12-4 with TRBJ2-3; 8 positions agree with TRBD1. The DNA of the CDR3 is TGTGCCAGCAGGCCGCAGGGGGCGACAGATACGCAGTATTTT. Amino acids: CASRPQGATDTQYF.